This T cell receptor (beta chain) was recovered during a study of T cells after yellow fever vaccination. Trimming pared 7 bases from V and 6 bases from J, leaving 21 bases between. This CDR3 region has 15 residues. This clonotype was observed a handful of times. What it binds is not known. Study outcomes and limitations: FACS-sorted repertoires could contain abundant clonotypes contaminating from the bulk population. Post-booster samples contained most primary-vaccination clones (approximately 96% CD4, around 90% CD8). On re-exposure, the response was weaker but peaked faster, at day 5 versus 15.

It was through 5'RACE template switching that TCR cDNA was made, with a universal primer site and UMIs added. TCRdb reprocessed the 5' RACE reads with MiXCR, giving one entry per CDR3 protein. The sample includes 250,000 or so distinct CDR3 sequences, approximately 6.3% of them seen just once. This clonotype was obtained from a man between 25 and 39 years old who received the YFV17D yellow fever vaccine. This sequence joins TRBV12-3 or TRBV12-4 and TRBJ1-2; D not resolved. Source: CD4+ T cells sorted from PBMCs, taken on the day of the yellow fever booster vaccination. The CDR3 loop is CASTPSGRERNGYTF. CDR3 in DNA: TGTGCCAGCACTCCTTCGGGGAGGGAACGCAATGGCTACACCTTC.